Presented here are 20 T cell receptor beta chains from one specimen sequenced in a study of blood T cell repertoires in COVID-19. Produced via immunoSEQ multiplex PCR; TCRdb's table is partial and in-frame only. The sample records 150,000 to 200,000 clones, around 83% being singletons. Input material: peripheral blood. Every receptor here comes from a woman in her 70s with COVID-19, enrolled during active disease.

The chain carries TRBV18 and TRBJ2-1, with 7 nucleotides matching TRBD2. There are 16 residues in the CDR3. CDR1 KGHSH and CDR2 LQKENI come from the germline V gene. Trimming removed 4 bases from V and 4 bases from J; junction bases left unmatched: 10. The CDR3 protein is CASSLLPSGKYNEQFF. CDR3 in DNA: TGTGCCAGCTCACTCCTCCCCAGCGGGAAGTACAATGAGCAGTTCTTC. The whole variable domain, filled in from reference TRBV18 and TRBJ2-1, reads NAGVMQNPRHLVRRRGQEARLRCSPMKGHSHVYWYRQLPEEGLKFMVYLQKENIIDESGMPKERFSAEFPKEGPSILRIQQVVRGDSAAYFCASSLLPSGKYNEQFFGPGTRLTVL.

V usage is TRBV5-4 and J usage is TRBJ2-3, with D possibly TRBD2 on 6 matching bases. V was trimmed by 6 bases and J by 2 bases, leaving 16 bases between them. This CDR3 has 15 amino acids. Germline assignment: CDR1 SGHNT and CDR2 YYREEE (reference sequence). The CDR3 here is CASTLWRESTDTQYF. The DNA of the CDR3 is TGTGCCAGCACTCTTTGGCGGGAATCCACAGATACGCAGTATTTT.

V is TRBV9 and J is TRBJ2-3; D possibly corresponds to TRBD1 (6 bases). The V gene lost 0 bases and the J gene lost 1 base, with 12 bases spanning the gap. The CDR3 consists of 16 residues. Germline CDR1 reads SGDLS; CDR2 reads YYNGEE. The CDR3 DNA reads as TGTGCCAGCAGCGTAGCTTGGACAGCCGGCACAGATACGCAGTATTTT. It encodes CASSVAWTAGTDTQYF.

This chain uses TRBV14 with TRBJ2-1; 8 bases are shared with TRBD1. Germline assignment: CDR1 SGHDN and CDR2 FVKESK. The CDR3 sequence is 16 residues long. The V gene end was trimmed by 0 bases and the J gene end by 7 bases; junction bases not matched to a gene: 8. The DNA for the CDR3 is TGTGCCAGCAGCCAAGATAGGTTGGACAGGGCTAATGAGCAGTTCTTC. As protein: CASSQDRLDRANEQFF.

The J gene is TRBJ2-5, the V gene TRBV9, with D maybe TRBD2 (6 bases). V lost 2 bases to trimming and J lost 1 base, with 12 bases between them. CDR3 length: 15 amino acids. Germline V gene data show CDR1 as SGDLS and CDR2 as YYNGEE. As DNA, the CDR3 is TGTGCCAGCAGCGTGGGAGGCGGACGCCAAGAGACCCAGTACTTC. It specifies CASSVGGGRQETQYF.

This clone was detected a few times. The rearrangement links TRBV30 to TRBJ1-1, with D hard to call. CDR3 length equals 11 residues. V lost 3 bases, J lost 3 bases, and 5 bases lay in between. Per the germline V gene, CDR1 is GTSNPN and CDR2 is SVGIG (reference sequence). This CDR3 is CAWRAYTEAFF. Here the CDR3 DNA reads TGTGCCTGGAGGGCATACACTGAAGCTTTCTTT. The full variable domain, its missing parts supplied by reference TRBV30 and TRBJ1-1, is SQTIHQWPATLVQPVGSPLSLECTVEGTSNPNLYWYRQAAGRGLQLLFYSVGIGQISSEVPQNLSASRPQDRQFILSSKKLLLSDSGFYLCAWRAYTEAFFGQGTRLTVV.

The CDR3 bases are TGTGCCAGCTCACCAGGCGGTGGAAACACCATATATTTT. Translated: CASSPGGGNTIYF. This sequence joins TRBV18 and TRBJ1-3; no firm D call. Germline V gene data show CDR1 as KGHSH and CDR2 as LQKENI. V was cut by 2 bases and J by 3 bases, with 5 bases left in between. The CDR3 contains 13 residues.

The chain links TRBV4-2 to TRBJ2-1; the match to TRBD2 covers 13 bases. Germline trimming cut 3 bases from V and 8 bases from J; bases unmatched to any gene: 1. The CDR3 length is 14 residues. CDR1 is LGHNA and CDR2 is YNFKEQ in the germline V gene. The CDR3 region has the DNA TGTGCCAGCAGCCATGGGACTAGCGGGGATGAGCAGTTCTTC. Protein sequence: CASSHGTSGDEQFF.

The rearrangement uses TRBV9 and TRBJ2-2; 8 nucleotides match TRBD1. The CDR3 runs to 17 residues. The V segment lost 0 bases and the J segment 4 bases; nucleotides outside the gene matches: 8. Germline CDR1 reads SGDLS; CDR2 reads YYNGEE. The chain's CDR3 is CASSVGGGQGGTGELFF. In DNA form, the CDR3 reads TGTGCCAGCAGCGTAGGGGGAGGACAGGGTGGCACCGGGGAGCTGTTTTTT.

V and J are TRBV3-1 (or the pseudogene TRBV3-2) and TRBJ2-5; TRBD2 agrees at 10 bases. CDR3 size: 16 residues. J gave up 5 bases and V 7 bases, and 13 bases lay outside the gene matches. The germline CDR1 and CDR2 sequences are LGHDT and YNNKEL (reference sequence). The DNA of the CDR3 is TGTGCCAGCACAAGAAGCCTAGCGGGAGTTGGGGAGACCCAGTACTTC. Protein sequence: CASTRSLAGVGETQYF.

Only a few counts were recorded for this clone. The chain joins TRBV7-9 to TRBJ2-7, with 9 bases identical to TRBD1. V lost 6 bases to trimming and J lost 7 bases; unmatched junction nucleotides: 7. The CDR3 length is 13 residues. Germline V gene data show CDR1 as SEHNR and CDR2 as FQNEAQ (reference sequence). CDR3 protein: CASRPTGGREQYF. The DNA of the CDR3 is TGTGCCAGCAGGCCTACAGGGGGCAGGGAGCAGTACTTC.

The gene calls are TRBV10-2 and TRBJ1-2; D perhaps matches TRBD1 (5 bases). Trimming removed 7 bases at V and 8 bases at J, with 14 bases between. The CDR3 runs 12 residues. From germline, CDR1 is WSHSY and CDR2 SAAADI. CDR3 protein: CASIGGAGGYTF. CDR3 coding DNA: TGCGCCAGCATAGGAGGGGCGGGCGGCTACACCTTC.

The chain has TRBV10-3 and TRBJ2-5; D is possibly TRBD2 (6 bases). V was clipped by 4 bases and J by 2 bases, with 8 bases between them. Germline values: CDR1 ENHRY, CDR2 SYGVKD. This CDR3 spans 13 amino acids. CDR3 DNA sequence: TGTGCCATCAGTGTGGGGGGTCAAGAGACCCAGTACTTC. Translated: CAISVGGQETQYF.

The chain couples TRBV28 to TRBJ1-5; D is uncertain. CDR3 length: 15 residues. Germline-derived CDR1 and CDR2 are MDHEN and SYDVKM. V lost 3 bases, J lost 9 bases, and 18 bases lay in between. CDR3 region: CASSFGTSDLRPQHF. The CDR3 DNA reads TGTGCCAGCAGTTTCGGCACTTCAGACTTGAGGCCCCAGCATTTT.

Points on this clone: Other nucleotide sequences in the sample specify the same CDR3. This chain connects TRBV18 to TRBJ2-1, with D perhaps matching TRBD1 (6 bases). Trimming stripped 2 bases from V and 7 bases from J, with 9 bases between. This CDR3 is built from 13 residues. In germline, CDR1 is KGHSH, CDR2 LQKENI. CDR3 bases: TGTGCCAGCTCACCAGGGGGCGTAAATGAGCAGTTCTTC. Translating it yields CASSPGGVNEQFF.

The rearrangement joins TRBV28 to TRBJ2-7; TRBD1 is a possible D gene (6 bases). Germline V gene sequence: CDR1 MDHEN, CDR2 SYDVKM. V lost 2 bases and J 8 bases, leaving 16 bases between the germline ends. There are 14 residues in the CDR3. The CDR3: CASSLQGSRLKQYF. The CDR3 coding sequence is TGTGCCAGCAGTTTACAGGGGTCCCGCTTAAAGCAGTACTTC.

The rearrangement uses TRBV6-5 and TRBJ2-1, with 11 bases lining up with TRBD2. The CDR3 contains 16 residues. J gave up 0 bases and V 4 bases, and 2 bases lay outside the gene matches. The germline gives CDR1 MNHEY, CDR2 SVGAGI. CDR3 sequence: CASSSGTSGSYNEQFF. CDR3 sequence (DNA): TGTGCCAGCAGTTCCGGGACTAGCGGCTCCTACAATGAGCAGTTCTTC.

The chain links TRBV11-2 to TRBJ2-5; the D is unclear. Germline CDR1 reads SGHAT; CDR2 reads FQNNGV. This CDR3 contains 11 residues. V shed 3 bases and J shed 3 bases, with 2 bases lying between them. The CDR3 nucleotides are TGTGCCAGCAGCTTCGAAGAGACCCAGTACTTC. It specifies CASSFEETQYF.

Worth noting for this clone: This specimen includes other DNA sequences encoding the same CDR3. The chain uses TRBV4-3 and TRBJ1-4, with 10 bases that match TRBD1. Trimming at V came to 0 bases and at J to 5 bases, leaving 0 bases not matched to a gene. The CDR3 is made up of 15 amino acids. CDR1 and CDR2 from the germline V gene are LGHNA and YSLEER. In DNA, the CDR3 is TGCGCCAGCAGCCAAGAGGGACAGGGGAATGAAAAACTGTTTTTT. The encoded protein is CASSQEGQGNEKLFF.

This clone was seen more than once but under ten times. The chain uses TRBV4-2 and TRBJ1-3; TRBD1 might be the D (6 bases). The V end lost 3 bases, the J end lost 3 bases, and 18 bases lay between the germline ends. The germline gives CDR1 LGHNA, CDR2 YNFKEQ. This CDR3 contains 17 residues. CDR3 protein: CASSQASGQIYGNTIYF. The CDR3 bases are TGTGCCAGCAGCCAGGCTTCTGGACAGATTTATGGAAACACCATATATTTT.